The sequence of this TCR beta chain was determined in a study of control samples from healthy donors and cancer patients. Here immunoSEQ multiplex PCR was the method, and the copy in TCRdb shows in-frame clones only, minus some. The sample lists just under 150,000 clones; 91% were seen once. CDR1 MDHEN and CDR2 SYDVKM come from the germline V gene. V lost 7 bases to trimming and J lost 0 bases, with 13 bases between them. The CDR3 has 15 residues. This clone was found once. The sequenced sample consisted of blood. The chain joins TRBV28 to TRBJ1-3; D possibly corresponds to TRBD1 (6 bases). The sequence was collected from a man aged 30 to 39 in good health. The DNA for the CDR3 is TGTGCCAGCAAACAGGGAGGGAGCTCTGGAAACACCATATATTTT. Amino acids: CASKQGGSSGNTIYF. The full variable domain, rest sourced from reference TRBV28 and TRBJ1-3, is DVKVTQSSRYLVKRTGEKVFLECVQDMDHENMFWYRQDPGLGLRLIYFSYDVKMKEKGDIPEGYSVSREKKERFSLILESASTNQTSMYLCASKQGGSSGNTIYFGEGSWLTVV.